The next 8 T cell receptor beta chains were all read from a single sample in a study of CD8 T cells in ankylosing spondylitis. One entry per CDR3 protein results from TCRdb running MiXCR on the 5' RACE reads. The table includes roughly 100,000 distinct CDR3 sequences, nearly 25% detected once. The sequencing sample was made of synovial fluid, either unsorted or a sorted T cell fraction (not recorded which). The receptors were gathered from a male donor with ankylosing spondylitis.

This chain connects TRBV7-8 to TRBJ1-5; D is undetermined. Germline lookup yields CDR1 SGHVS and CDR2 FQNEAQ. The CDR3 is made up of 15 amino acids. Trimming removed 5 bases at V and 4 bases at J, with 15 bases between. This chain's CDR3 is CASSVMSGRNQPQHF. The DNA for the CDR3 is TGTGCCAGCAGCGTCATGTCGGGGAGGAATCAGCCCCAGCATTTT.

This clonotype was detected only a few times. This chain connects TRBV20-1 to TRBJ2-1; no clear D. The CDR3 has 12 residues. Between the trimmed V and J ends, which lost 1 base and 6 bases, there was a span of 7 bases. The germline CDR1 and CDR2 sequences are DFQATT and SNEGSKA (reference sequence). In DNA, the CDR3 is TGCAGTGCTAGAGGTGATCTCAATGAGCAGTTCTTC. It specifies CSARGDLNEQFF.

There are a few counts of this clonotype. The chain carries TRBV6-6 and TRBJ2-1, with no clear D. V dropped 6 bases and J dropped 7 bases, with 7 bases sitting between them. Per germline, CDR1 MNHNY and CDR2 SVGAGI (reference sequence). This CDR3 spans 11 amino acids. The CDR3 here is CASSPSNEQFF. CDR3 nucleotide sequence: TGTGCCAGCAGCCCAAGTAATGAGCAGTTCTTC.

This clonotype has just a few counts. CDR3 bases: TGTGCCAGCAGCCAAGACGGCATCCTAAGGGATTCACCCCTCCACTTT. Amino acid sequence: CASSQDGILRDSPLHF. The chain combines TRBV3-1 with TRBJ1-6; D call uncertain. This CDR3 spans 16 amino acids. Germline CDR1 and CDR2: LGHDT and YNNKEL (reference sequence). The V gene lost 0 bases and the J gene lost 8 bases, with 14 bases spanning the gap.

The rearrangement uses TRBV10-3 and TRBJ1-5, with no clear D. Trimming took off 4 bases at V and 0 bases at J, with 4 bases between the two ends. The CDR3 sequence is 13 residues long. Germline lookup yields CDR1 ENHRY and CDR2 SYGVKD. The CDR3 DNA is TGTGCCATCAGTGCGGGTAGCAATCAGCCCCAGCATTTT. Amino acid sequence: CAISAGSNQPQHF.

The V gene is TRBV20-1, the J gene TRBJ1-3; D not certain. Germline V gene data show CDR1 as DFQATT and CDR2 as SNEGSKA (reference sequence). This CDR3 is built from 15 residues. V was pared by 3 bases and J by 0 bases, with 12 bases between. CDR3: CSARPLLSSGNTIYF. As DNA, the CDR3 is TGCAGTGCTAGGCCCCTCCTTAGCTCTGGAAACACCATATATTTT.

This chain uses TRBV11-2 with TRBJ1-5; D is perhaps TRBD1 (5 bases). The CDR3 contains 14 residues. From germline, CDR1 is SGHAT and CDR2 FQNNGV. The V end was cut by 0 bases, the J end by 5 bases, with 8 bases between. The CDR3 sequence: CASSLDGADQPQHF. The CDR3 DNA is TGTGCCAGCAGCTTAGATGGGGCGGATCAGCCCCAGCATTTT.

This clonotype was found many times. The rearrangement links TRBV2 to TRBJ2-1; the match to TRBD2 covers 10 bases. The CDR3 sequence is 16 residues long. The junction had 8 bases not matched to a gene; V was cut back by 2 bases and J by 7 bases. Germline V gene sequence: CDR1 SNHLY, CDR2 FYNNEI. The CDR3 loop reads CASSEMGLAGDNEQFF. The CDR3, as DNA: TGTGCCAGCAGTGAAATGGGGCTAGCGGGAGATAATGAGCAGTTCTTC.